These T cell receptor beta chains were read from a single sample in a study of cytomegalovirus exposure and HLA in healthy donors. Here immunoSEQ multiplex PCR was the method, and the copy in TCRdb shows in-frame clones only, minus some. The sample has about 160,000 clones, approximately 96% seen once. The sequenced sample consisted of PBMCs. These receptors originate from a woman under 30 in good health and CMV-seronegative. The CDR3 runs from the conserved cysteine through the conserved F or W. D genes are given only for firm matches. A row's size may be missing; if present it is once, few, many or a size class.

d_call | clone_size | j_call | v_call | cdr3_aa | cdr3_nt
- | - | TRBJ2-7 | TRBV6-5 | CATQLGHASEQYF | TGTGCCACCCAATTAGGACATGCAAGCGAGCAGTACTTC
TRBD1 | - | TRBJ2-3 | TRBV4-3 | CASSQAGTGTDTQYF | TGCGCCAGCAGCCAAGCCGGGACAGGCACAGATACGCAGTATTTT
- | - | TRBJ2-5 | TRBV5-6 | CASSLAPLARETQYF | TGTGCCAGCAGCTTGGCCCCCCTCGCTCGGGAGACCCAGTACTTC
- | few | TRBJ1-2 | TRBV6-6 | CASSEQDYGYTF | TGTGCCAGCAGCGAACAGGACTATGGCTACACCTTC
- | - | TRBJ1-2 | TRBV4-3 | CASSQDYTIAYGYTF | TGCGCCAGCAGCCAAGATTACACTATAGCCTATGGCTACACCTTC
- | once | TRBJ2-2 | TRBV10-3 | CAISGPQNTGELFF | TGTGCCATCAGTGGGCCGCAGAACACCGGGGAGCTGTTTTTT
- | - | TRBJ1-3 | TRBV30 | CAWGRGQGNTIYF | TGTGCCTGGGGGCGGGGGCAGGGAAACACCATATATTTT
- | - | TRBJ1-1 | TRBV2 | CASSPGQMNTEAFF | TGTGCCAGCAGTCCAGGACAGATGAACACTGAAGCTTTCTTT
- | - | TRBJ1-1 | TRBV7-9 | CASSLGTKNTEAFF | TGTGCCAGCAGCTTAGGGACAAAGAACACTGAAGCTTTCTTT
- | - | TRBJ1-1 | TRBV7-9 | CASSLAGKLNTEAFF | TGTGCCAGCAGCTTAGCGGGCAAATTGAACACTGAAGCTTTCTTT
- | - | TRBJ1-2 | TRBV5-1 | CASSLDPGRGGYTF | TGCGCCAGCAGCTTGGATCCGGGTAGGGGTGGCTACACCTTC
TRBD2 | - | TRBJ2-3 | TRBV5-4 | CASSLGTREGTQYF | TGTGCCAGCAGCTTGGGGACCAGGGAGGGTACGCAGTATTTT
- | - | TRBJ2-1 | TRBV15 | CATSRDLADNEQFF | TGTGCCACCAGCAGAGATCTGGCCGACAATGAGCAGTTCTTC
- | - | TRBJ2-5 | TRBV7-9 | CASSLEQDIMQETQYF | TGTGCCAGCAGCTTAGAACAGGACATAATGCAAGAGACCCAGTACTTC
TRBD2 | - | TRBJ2-5 | TRBV7-9 | CASSLTSGVETQYF | TGTGCCAGCAGCTTGACTAGCGGGGTAGAGACCCAGTACTTC
TRBD1 | once | TRBJ2-1 | TRBV5-1 | CASSPGDSYNEQFF | TGCGCCAGCAGCCCAGGGGACAGCTACAATGAGCAGTTCTTC
- | - | TRBJ2-5 | TRBV5-1 | CASSLGSAGGKGGARETQYF | TGCGCCAGCAGCTTGGGTTCGGCTGGTGGCAAAGGGGGGGCGCGGGAGACCCAGTACTTC
- | - | TRBJ2-5 | TRBV11-2 | CASSLERGIQETQYF | TGTGCCAGCAGCTTAGAACGGGGTATCCAAGAGACCCAGTACTTC
TRBD1 | - | TRBJ1-4 | TRBV4-3 | CASSQGQGSGEKLFF | TGCGCCAGCAGCCAGGGACAGGGATCGGGTGAAAAACTGTTTTTT
- | - | TRBJ2-2 | TRBV11-3 | CASSYAQNTGELFF | TGTGCCAGCAGCTATGCACAAAACACCGGGGAGCTGTTTTTT
- | - | TRBJ1-1 | TRBV21-1 | CASSMAQGRTEAFF | TGTGCCAGCAGTATGGCACAGGGGAGGACTGAAGCTTTCTTT
TRBD1 | - | TRBJ2-7 | TRBV4-2 | CASSPDQTGESSYEQYF | TGTGCCAGCAGCCCAGATCAAACAGGGGAAAGCTCCTACGAGCAGTACTTC
TRBD2 | - | TRBJ2-1 | TRBV5-1 | CASMSGGAEGNEQFF | TGCGCCAGCATGAGCGGGGGGGCAGAGGGCAATGAGCAGTTCTTC
- | - | TRBJ1-1 | TRBV13 | CASSLGGGGTNTEAFF | TGTGCCAGCAGCTTAGGGGGGGGAGGCACGAACACTGAAGCTTTCTTT
- | once | TRBJ2-3 | TRBV6-6 | CASSKRGEGTDTQYF | TGTGCCAGCAGCAAGCGCGGGGAGGGCACAGATACGCAGTATTTT
TRBD2 | once | TRBJ2-3 | TRBV2 | CASIPGLAGGNTDTQYF | TGTGCCAGTATTCCGGGACTAGCGGGGGGGAACACAGATACGCAGTATTTT
TRBD1 | - | TRBJ1-4 | TRBV9 | CASSRPGQGNEKLFF | TGTGCCAGCAGCCGCCCTGGACAGGGTAATGAAAAACTGTTTTTT
TRBD2 | - | TRBJ2-1 | TRBV29-1 | CSVETDTSGFF | TGCAGCGTTGAAACAGATACTAGCGGGTTCTTC
TRBD1 | - | TRBJ1-2 | TRBV9 | CASSLGQGIYGYTF | TGTGCCAGCAGCTTGGGACAGGGCATCTATGGCTACACCTTC
- | - | TRBJ1-2 | TRBV6-1 | CASSDRAGGYTF | TGTGCCAGCAGTGACAGGGCGGGAGGCTACACCTTC
- | - | TRBJ2-5 | TRBV5-3 | CARSPLCAGYQETQYF | TGTGCCAGAAGCCCTCTTTGTGCAGGATACCAAGAGACCCAGTACTTC
TRBD2 | - | TRBJ2-3 | TRBV10-3 | CAISGGGTDTQYF | TGTGCCATCAGCGGGGGGGGCACAGATACGCAGTATTTT
TRBD1 | - | TRBJ1-2 | TRBV7-2 | CASSLAGQGGGYGYTF | TGTGCCAGCAGCTTAGCAGGACAGGGCGGAGGCTATGGCTACACCTTC